The present entry profiles one T cell receptor (beta chain) with its context. This clone's antigen is unknown. Base qualities are not provided; no much larger clone lies one nucleotide away. The entry originates in a study of blood T cell repertoires in COVID-19 (dated by TCRdb to about 2020). As for the study more broadly: Collaborator samples came from the United States, Italy and Spain and covered acute and convalescent phases of COVID-19. The material from the prospective study consisted of cDNA or gDNA derived from T cells, B-cell-depleted T cells, or PBMCs. Subjects who had been exposed to COVID-19, were actively infected with it, or had recovered from it provided the deeply sampled blood TCRbeta repertoires that made up the dataset. The repertoires were released in a freely available public database meant as a resource for research on the immune response to SARS-CoV-2. Samples came from the ongoing ImmuneRACE study (first 160 participants) plus 1,254 subjects from 6 global collaborators. Nearly every sample came with metadata listing a de-identified subject ID, COVID-19 status, age in years and sex. HLA class I and class II types, where available, came from metadata supplied by the sample provider rather than from assay-based typing.

TCRbeta CDR3 regions were amplified from genomic DNA by means of the immunoSEQ Assay, a bias-controlled multiplex PCR. Regarding the original processing steps: The number of nucleated cells in each sample was estimated from the amplification of reference gene primers within the assay. Sequence reads were collapsed and filtered to measure the absolute abundance of every unique TCRbeta CDR3 rearrangement. Productive Simpson clonality was computed per sample as the square root of Simpson's diversity index over productive rearrangements. Held by TCRdb, this immuneACCESS table contains in-frame sequences only and omits some clones. Under half of the omission traces to an unresolved V gene where checked; the cause of the rest is unknown. Clonal size and the V and J genes are those of that table, whereas D and trimming came from the DNA. Counted in this sample were approximately 92,000 clones; 75% to 85% of them appeared once. The top ten hold roughly 4% of the sample.

Each collaborating institution followed its own protocols to collect whole blood in K2EDTA tubes. Collaborator samples were shipped for TCRbeta analysis as frozen whole blood, isolated PBMCs, or DNA extracted from either sample type. The study at large found these results: The quantity of clinical and demographic metadata differed by source and by participant and was supplied without curation.

The sample comprised peripheral blood. This sequence was found in a man aged 55 to 70 with acute or convalescent COVID-19.

The DNA is as follows: TGTGCCAGCAGCTTAGTCAGGGTGAACACTGAAGCTTTCTTT. Translation gives CASSLVRVNTEAFF. The chain is assembled from TRBV7-9 and TRBJ1-1; TRBD1 is possibly the D segment (5 matching bases). The junction shows trimming of 1 base on V and 0 bases on J, plus 6 bases between the germline ends. The CDR3, cysteine through phenylalanine, is 14 amino acids long. Of the read, only the CDR3 DNA is kept; its 42 bases are in frame from base 1. As encoded in the germline V gene (reference sequence), CDR1 is SEHNR while CDR2 is FQNEAQ.